The clone carrying this TCR beta chain has just a few counts. The repertoire was sequenced with immunoSEQ multiplex PCR; TCRdb's copy has only in-frame clones and lacks some. The data contain fewer than 300,000 clones, approximately 76% of them singletons. CDR3 size: 13 residues. Germline CDR1 and CDR2: MNHEY and SMNVEV (reference sequence). V was pared by 3 bases and J by 3 bases, with 9 bases between. The data belong to a study of cytotoxic CD8 clonotypes in ibrutinib-treated CLL. The sequence was collected from a human donor with chronic lymphocytic leukemia. Sequencing used PBMCs, obtained at disease progression, from a patient treated with ibrutinib. The chain employs TRBV27 and TRBJ2-7; maybe TRBD2 (5 bases). CDR3 loop: CASSLTMSYEQYF. CDR3 coding DNA: TGTGCCAGCAGTTTGACTATGAGCTACGAGCAGTACTTC.